The 9 T cell receptor beta chains presented below share a single source sample, sequenced in a study of OX40 agonist ivuxolimab in advanced cancers. TCRdb's copy holds only in-frame clones and misses some; the assay was immunoSEQ multiplex PCR. The table has about 140,000 clones, just over 90% seen once; the top ten hold 0.9% to 1.2%. Sequencing used CD4+ or CD8+ T cells sorted from blood, obtained in a trial of the OX40 agonist ivuxolimab. These receptors came from an adult with an advanced solid tumor such as melanoma, head and neck, liver or kidney cancer.

This clone was observed a single time. The chain is built from TRBV25-1 and TRBJ2-3, with TRBD2 identical over 11 bases. The germline gives CDR1 MGHDK, CDR2 SYGVNS. The CDR3 is 17 amino acids. The trim removed 1 base at V and 2 bases at J, leaving 5 bases unmatched. CDR3 DNA sequence: TGTGCCAGCAGTGAATCCCTAGCGGGAGGCTACACAGATACGCAGTATTTT. Translated, it gives CASSESLAGGYTDTQYF.

J is TRBJ2-1 and V is TRBV9, with TRBD2 matching over 7 bases. The V segment lost 2 bases and the J segment 8 bases; nucleotides outside the gene matches: 13. CDR3 length equals 16 residues. Germline CDR1 reads SGDLS; CDR2 reads YYNGEE. The CDR3 nucleotides read TGTGCCAGCAGCGTCGCGGGAGCTTTTGGGGACGATGAGCAGTTCTTC. This translates into CASSVAGAFGDDEQFF.

The chain uses TRBV4-1 and TRBJ2-1; the match to TRBD2 covers 12 bases. V trimming: 1 base; J trimming: 10 bases; junction bases outside the gene matches: 11. This CDR3 is 17 amino acids long. Germline CDR1 and CDR2: MGHRA and YSYEKL. CDR3 nucleotides: TGCGCCAGCAGCCAAGGTCCTAGCGGGGGGGGATCCTTCGAGCAGTTCTTC. Its protein product is CASSQGPSGGGSFEQFF.

This clone was detected only a few times. This chain uses TRBV19 with TRBJ2-7, with D hard to call. The CDR3 runs to 11 residues. Trimming pared 5 bases from V and 5 bases from J, leaving 7 bases between. Germline assignment: CDR1 LNHDA and CDR2 SQIVND (reference sequence). This chain's CDR3 is CASSSIHEQYF. The DNA for the CDR3 is TGTGCCAGTAGTTCTATCCACGAGCAGTACTTC. Together with reference TRBV19 and TRBJ2-7, the CDR3 gives the full variable domain: DGGITQSPKYLFRKEGQNVTLSCEQNLNHDAMYWYRQDPGQGLRLIYYSQIVNDFQKGDIAEGYSVSREKKESFPLTVTSAQKNPTAFYLCASSSIHEQYFGPGTRLTVT.

The CDR3 sequence: CASSLAGRSYEQYF. The CDR3, as DNA: TGTGCCAGCAGCTTAGCAGGGCGCTCCTACGAGCAGTACTTC. The chain has TRBV7-9 and TRBJ2-7; D remains ambiguous. The germline V gene has CDR1 SEHNR and CDR2 FQNEAQ (reference sequence). The CDR3 runs to 14 residues. V was pared by 0 bases and J by 0 bases, with 6 bases between.

The chain uses TRBV9 and TRBJ2-3; D gene uncertain. Trimming shortened V by 4 bases and J by 0 bases, and 3 bases separated the two germline ends. The germline V gene encodes CDR1 SGDLS and CDR2 YYNGEE. The CDR3 has 12 amino acids. DNA for the CDR3: TGTGCCAGCAGCCTAAGCACAGATACGCAGTATTTT. Protein sequence: CASSLSTDTQYF.

The chain has TRBV9 and TRBJ2-3; TRBD2 agrees at 8 bases. The germline V gene has CDR1 SGDLS and CDR2 YYNGEE. With V trimmed by 4 bases and J by 6 bases, 10 bases remained unmatched. This CDR3 is 15 amino acids long. The CDR3 sequence is CASSQPAAGADTQYF. The CDR3 bases are TGTGCCAGCAGCCAGCCGGCAGCGGGGGCGGATACGCAGTATTTT.

The chain has TRBV5-1 and TRBJ2-2; tentatively, D is TRBD1 (5 bases). CDR3 length equals 16 residues. The V end lost 4 bases, the J end lost 2 bases, and 15 bases lay between the germline ends. The germline gives CDR1 SGHRS, CDR2 YFSETQ. Here the CDR3 reads CASSPGRATNTGELFF. The CDR3 DNA is TGCGCCAGCAGCCCGGGCAGGGCGACCAACACCGGGGAGCTGTTTTTT.

V usage is TRBV2 and J usage is TRBJ2-3; 9 positions match TRBD1. Trimming removed 1 base from V and 2 bases from J; junction bases left unmatched: 1. This CDR3 is 15 amino acids long. Germline values: CDR1 SNHLY, CDR2 FYNNEI. Here the CDR3 reads CASSEGDRDTDTQYF. CDR3 DNA: TGTGCCAGCAGTGAAGGGGACAGGGACACAGATACGCAGTATTTT.